This TCR beta chain was identified in a study of blood T cell repertoires in COVID-19. Residents of under 25 US areas, aged roughly 18 to 90 years, made up the participants. Grouping used clinical history reported by participants in a survey and questionnaire. Two negative PCRs, clearance, or symptom resolution had been documented for recovered Cohort 3 donors. This clone was picked up a small number of times. The ends were cut back, 5 bases at V and 4 bases at J, with 15 bases in the middle. Germline V gene sequence: CDR1 SGHVS, CDR2 FQNEAQ. The CDR3 runs 14 residues. The authors' processing: Amplified reference gene primers provided the basis for estimating nucleated cell counts. Profiled with immunoSEQ multiplex PCR; TCRdb holds only in-frame clones, not every one. The D gene and trimming were derived from the DNA, and the V and J assignments and clone size from that table. The sample yields about 310,000 clones, approximately 85% seen once.

The V and J genes are TRBV7-8 and TRBJ2-7; D perhaps matches TRBD1 (6 bases). The sequence came from a man younger than 45 who had recovered from COVID-19. The sequenced sample was PBMCs or T cells enriched from blood (not recorded which). CDR3 bases: TGTGCCAGCAGCCCGCAAGGCAGGGGATACGAGCAGTACTTC. As protein: CASSPQGRGYEQYF.